This T cell receptor (beta chain) was sequenced during a study of regulatory T cells in long-lasting Graves disease. Germline loops: CDR1 MDHEN, CDR2 SYDVKM. The CDR3 spans 12 residues. V was pared by 11 bases and J by 8 bases, with 16 bases between. This clonotype was seen a handful of times. A much larger clone lies a single base off, so this may be a read error. In building TCR beta libraries, iRepertoire HTBI primers were used together with Arm-PCR of CDR3 regions. TCRdb ran MiXCR on the multiplex PCR reads and lists one entry per CDR3 protein. This sample carries about 290,000 distinct CDR3 sequences, 22% of them seen once, and the ten largest clones take about 61%. The time point is: persistent/refractory GD, antithyroid drugs over 5 years with positive TRAb. Extracted PBMC RNA gave rise to the TCR library.

The gene calls are TRBV28 and TRBJ2-4; unclear D gene. The TCR sequence derives from a female donor with Graves disease. The sample here was peripheral blood mononuclear cells (PBMCs), taken when the disease was refractory, from a patient treated with antithyroid drugs. In DNA form, the CDR3 reads TGTGCCGGTCTGGGCCCACTCGACATTCAGTACTTC. Its translation is CAGLGPLDIQYF.